This TCR beta chain derives from a study of OX40 agonist ivuxolimab in advanced cancers. Study in general: Patients achieving partial responses numbered three: one hepatocellular carcinoma case and two cutaneous melanoma cases.

Regarding the study as a whole: CD8+ T cells showed, on average, more clonal expansion than CD4+ cells. Both CD4+ and CD8+ T cell populations in blood had undergone clonal expansion by week 6 at 0.1 to 3.0 mg/kg.

Note on this clone: Its antigen is unknown.

The V end was cut by 6 bases, the J end by 7 bases, with 10 bases between. Germline CDR1 KGHSH, CDR2 LQKENI. The CDR3 has 11 amino acids. The protocol was immunoSEQ multiplex PCR, while the TCRdb copy is restricted to in-frame clones and leaves out a portion. The profile covers 58,000 or so clones, with roughly 83% appearing a single time and approximately 0.75% taken by the ten largest. Source: CD4+ or CD8+ T cells sorted from blood, taken in a trial of the OX40 agonist ivuxolimab. The sequence came from an adult with an advanced solid tumor such as melanoma, head and neck, liver or kidney cancer. The chain links TRBV18 to TRBJ2-7; a possible D gene is TRBD2 (6 bases). The CDR3 DNA reads as TGTGCCAGCTCCCTGGAGGGGGAGCAGTACTTC. Protein product: CASSLEGEQYF.